This TCR beta chain originates from a study of T cell responses to AZD1222 COVID-19 vaccine. With 4 bases removed from V and 2 bases from J, the gap between germline ends came to 13 bases. This CDR3 is built from 14 residues. Germline V gene sequence: CDR1 SGHRS, CDR2 YFSETQ. Assay: immunoSEQ multiplex PCR; the TCRdb copy retains only in-frame clones and omits some. The sample consists of just over 65,000 clones, approximately 84% of them appearing once. Broader study findings: Across spike, vaccine-associated CD4 TCRs were found, dominant at 160-218 and 743-854. Unmutated variant regions are reportedly targeted by nearly half of spike-specific TCRs. There were mostly white British donors and more females than males, and clonal diversity was possibly underestimated.

Note on this clone: The antigen is unknown.

The sequences come from peripheral blood, collected on day 0 of AZD1222 vaccination. This rearrangement joins TRBV5-1 to TRBJ2-7; weak D call: TRBD2 (6 bases). The clonotype was recovered from an adult in good health. CDR3 coding DNA: TGCGCCAGCAGCCGCGGGACGGATACCTACGAGCAGTACTTC. It encodes CASSRGTDTYEQYF. The complete variable domain, with remaining parts taken from reference TRBV5-1 and TRBJ2-7, reads KAGVTQTPRYLIKTRGQQVTLSCSPISGHRSVSWYQQTPGQGLQFLFEYFSETQRNKGNFPGRFSGRQFSNSRSEMNVSTLELGDSALYLCASSRGTDTYEQYFGPGTRLTVT.